The 20 T cell receptor beta chains given below trace back to one sample, sequenced in a study of T cells in tuberculosis. As to time point: new active TB diagnosis, blood taken before or within 7 days of starting treatment. Profiled with immunoSEQ multiplex PCR; TCRdb holds only in-frame clones, not every one. The data contain 25,000 to 35,000 clones, under 95% of them singletons. The material was PBMCs, obtained at tuberculosis diagnosis. These receptors came from an adult with tuberculosis. Some clones in this sample may be carry-over from other donors' samples.

CDR3 residues: CASSEKQGATDTQYF. CDR3 in DNA: TGTGCCAGCAGTGAAAAACAGGGGGCTACAGATACGCAGTATTTT. V gene TRBV6-1 combines with J gene TRBJ2-3, with TRBD1 identical over 9 bases. V gave up 2 bases and J gave up 3 bases; unmatched junction bases: 3. Germline V gene data show CDR1 as MNHNS and CDR2 as SASEGT. This CDR3 is 15 amino acids long.

This chain uses TRBV7-6 with TRBJ2-1, with TRBD2 as a possible D gene (5 bases). The V gene's germline CDR1 is SGHVS and CDR2 FNYEAQ. The CDR3 totals 16 residues. V lost 4 bases to trimming and J lost 6 bases, with 19 bases between them. CDR3 DNA: TGTGCCAGCAGCTACGTTCCCGGGATCGACATCAATGAGCAGTTCTTC. This gives the protein CASSYVPGIDINEQFF.

This clone ranks as medium-sized (0.01 to 0.1%). J is TRBJ1-2 and V is TRBV7-9, with D uncertain. The CDR3 has 14 residues. Germline CDR1 and CDR2: SEHNR and FQNEAQ (reference sequence). V was clipped by 2 bases and J by 4 bases, with 11 bases between them. The CDR3 spells CASSLIVSGYGYTF. CDR3 in DNA: TGTGCCAGCAGCTTAATCGTCAGTGGCTATGGCTACACCTTC.

The rearrangement links TRBV5-4 to TRBJ1-1, with a possible D match to TRBD1 (5 bases). Germline CDR1 and CDR2: SGHNT and YYREEE (reference sequence). The CDR3 length is 13 residues. Trimming left V 6 bases short and J 5 bases short, with 14 bases between. Written as DNA, the CDR3 is TGTGCCAGCATCCCAAATCAGGGAACTGAAGCTTTCTTT. Translation gives CASIPNQGTEAFF. The whole variable domain, filled in from reference TRBV5-4 and TRBJ1-1, reads ETGVTQSPTHLIKTRGQQVTLRCSSQSGHNTVSWYQQALGQGPQFIFQYYREEENGRGNFPPRFSGLQFPNYSSELNVNALELDDSALYLCASIPNQGTEAFFGQGTRLTVV.

This clone was detected only once. The chain has TRBV5-5 and TRBJ1-2; TRBD1 matches at 9 bases. Germline CDR1 SGHKS, CDR2 YYEKEE (reference sequence). J was trimmed by 7 bases and V by 6 bases; bases with no gene match: 13. The CDR3 has 15 amino acids. CDR3: CASKRPGQGVSGYTF. CDR3 bases: TGTGCCAGCAAACGACCGGGACAGGGAGTCTCTGGCTACACCTTC.

The chain uses TRBV9 and TRBJ2-3; possible D gene TRBD2, 6 bases. Germline V gives CDR1 SGDLS, CDR2 YYNGEE. The CDR3 runs 15 residues. The V and J ends lost 1 base and 2 bases respectively, with 11 bases between them. The CDR3 spells CASSVLAGTTDTQYF. The CDR3 coding sequence is TGTGCCAGCAGCGTATTGGCGGGGACCACAGATACGCAGTATTTT.

The CDR3, as DNA: TGTGCCAGCAGCCCAGACAGCTCTGGAAACACCATATATTTT. As protein: CASSPDSSGNTIYF. J is TRBJ1-3 and V is TRBV6-5; possible D gene TRBD1, 5 bases. Germline CDR1 MNHEY, CDR2 SVGAGI. Trimming shortened V by 6 bases and J by 0 bases, and 9 bases separated the two germline ends. The CDR3 spans 14 residues.

The rearrangement joins TRBV13 to TRBJ1-2; 12 nucleotides line up with TRBD1. Germline V gives CDR1 PRHDT, CDR2 FYEKMQ (reference sequence). The CDR3 contains 16 residues. Unmatched junction bases numbered 3, after V lost 0 bases and J lost 4 bases. DNA for the CDR3: TGTGCCAGCAGCTTAGGGGGGACAGGGGGCGGCTATGGCTACACCTTC. Its translation is CASSLGGTGGGYGYTF.

V and J are TRBV5-6 and TRBJ1-2; TRBD1 matches 9 bases. In germline, CDR1 is SGHDT, CDR2 YYEEEE. J gave up 4 bases and V 0 bases, and 10 bases lay outside the gene matches. CDR3 length: 17 residues. CDR3: CASSLGLQGALIYGYTF. CDR3 sequence (DNA): TGTGCCAGCAGCTTGGGGTTACAGGGGGCGTTAATCTATGGCTACACCTTC.

This clone was seen a single time. V is TRBV7-2 and J is TRBJ2-1, with 12 bases that match TRBD2. The CDR3 consists of 17 residues. J gave up 7 bases and V 5 bases, and 12 bases lay outside the gene matches. Germline V gives CDR1 SGHTA, CDR2 FQGNSA. DNA of the CDR3: TGTGCCAGCAGCCCCACGAGACTAGCGGGGGTTACTAATGAGCAGTTCTTC. This encodes CASSPTRLAGVTNEQFF.

The rearrangement links TRBV6-5 to TRBJ1-1; D not certain. The length of the CDR3 is 13 residues. V lost 8 bases to trimming and J lost 1 base, with 11 bases between them. Germline CDR1 and CDR2: MNHEY and SVGAGI. CDR3 nucleotide sequence: TGTGCCAGCGGGAGGTATGGGAACACTGAAGCTTTCTTT. Encoded protein: CASGRYGNTEAFF.

This chain uses TRBV7-9 with TRBJ2-2; D might be TRBD2 (6 bases). The ends were cut back, 5 bases at V and 7 bases at J, with 23 bases in the middle. This CDR3 is 17 amino acids long. Germline CDR1 reads SEHNR; CDR2 reads FQNEAQ (reference sequence). The CDR3 bases are TGTGCCAGCAGCCCTACCCGGGGCGGGACCGGTGGCGGGGAGCTGTTTTTT. It translates to CASSPTRGGTGGGELFF.

By frequency in the sample, this clone is medium-sized (0.01 to 0.1%). The V gene is TRBV7-9, the J gene TRBJ1-5, with D perhaps TRBD1 (6 bases). V was clipped by 5 bases and J by 6 bases, with 14 bases between them. The germline V gene encodes CDR1 SEHNR and CDR2 FQNEAQ (reference sequence). This CDR3 comprises 14 residues. CDR3 nucleotide sequence: TGTGCCAGCAGCCCCATTGCGGGGGCTCAGCCCCAGCATTTT. It specifies CASSPIAGAQPQHF.

The V gene is TRBV2, the J gene TRBJ1-4; a weak D match, TRBD1 (5 bases). V gave up 1 base and J gave up 11 bases, with 11 bases separating them. Per germline, CDR1 SNHLY and CDR2 FYNNEI. The CDR3 covers 13 residues. The CDR3 region is CASSEGAGLKLFF. DNA of the CDR3: TGTGCCAGCAGTGAAGGGGCAGGGTTGAAACTGTTTTTT.

The gene calls are TRBV28 and TRBJ2-7, with TRBD1 as a possible D gene (5 bases). The CDR3 is made up of 12 amino acids. V lost 5 bases and J 4 bases, leaving 9 bases between the germline ends. CDR1 is MDHEN, CDR2 SYDVKM, per germline. CDR3: CASSTGEYEQYF. In DNA form, the CDR3 reads TGTGCCAGCAGTACAGGAGAATACGAGCAGTACTTC.

The chain uses TRBV19 and TRBJ2-1; D is ambiguous. The V end was cut by 4 bases, the J end by 6 bases, with 10 bases between. Germline V lookup: CDR1 LNHDA, CDR2 SQIVND (reference sequence). The CDR3 runs to 13 residues. The CDR3 DNA sequence: TGTGCCAGTAGTAACCTAGACGGCAATGAGCAGTTCTTC. Residues: CASSNLDGNEQFF.

The rearrangement uses TRBV6-5 and TRBJ1-1, with D hard to call. The V and J ends lost 0 bases and 1 base respectively, with 9 bases between them. Germline-derived CDR1 and CDR2 are MNHEY and SVGAGI. This CDR3 spans 15 amino acids. In DNA form, the CDR3 reads TGTGCCAGCAGTTACTCCCAGAGAGGGAACACTGAAGCTTTCTTT. Protein product: CASSYSQRGNTEAFF.

V and J are TRBV5-4 and TRBJ1-2, with D unclear. V lost 0 bases, J lost 4 bases, and 13 bases lay in between. CDR1 SGHNT and CDR2 YYREEE come from the germline V gene (reference sequence). The CDR3 is 15 amino acids. The CDR3 is CASSLAVGFSYGYTF. CDR3 nucleotide sequence: TGTGCCAGCAGCTTGGCAGTGGGCTTCAGCTATGGCTACACCTTC.

V gene TRBV7-2 combines with J gene TRBJ1-2; possible D gene TRBD1, 5 bases. The V end lost 1 base, the J end lost 2 bases, and 11 bases lay between the germline ends. Germline values: CDR1 SGHTA, CDR2 FQGNSA. The CDR3 covers 15 residues. CDR3 sequence (DNA): TGTGCCAGCAGCTTAGGCGGGACTTCGAACTATGGCTACACCTTC. Translated, it gives CASSLGGTSNYGYTF.

The chain couples TRBV7-2 to TRBJ2-7; a weak D match, TRBD1 (5 bases). Germline CDR1 and CDR2: SGHTA and FQGNSA. Trimming pared 2 bases from V and 7 bases from J, leaving 12 bases between. This CDR3 spans 13 amino acids. The CDR3 DNA reads as TGTGCCAGCAGCTTAACCCAGACAGTTGAGCAGTACTTC. It yields the protein CASSLTQTVEQYF. The full variable domain, its missing parts supplied by reference TRBV7-2 and TRBJ2-7, is GAGVSQSPSNKVTEKGKDVELRCDPISGHTALYWYRQSLGQGLEFLIYFQGNSAPDKSGLPSDRFSAERTGGSVSTLTIQRTQQEDSAVYLCASSLTQTVEQYFGPGTRLTVT.